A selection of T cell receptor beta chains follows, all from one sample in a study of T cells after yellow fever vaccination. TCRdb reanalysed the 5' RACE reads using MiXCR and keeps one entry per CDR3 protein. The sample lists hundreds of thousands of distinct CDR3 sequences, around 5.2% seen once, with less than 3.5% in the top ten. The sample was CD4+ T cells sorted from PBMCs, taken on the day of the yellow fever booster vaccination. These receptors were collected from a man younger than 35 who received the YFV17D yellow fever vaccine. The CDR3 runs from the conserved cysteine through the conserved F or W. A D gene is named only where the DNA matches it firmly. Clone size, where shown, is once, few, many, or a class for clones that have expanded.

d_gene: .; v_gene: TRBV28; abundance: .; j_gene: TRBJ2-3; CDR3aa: CASKGADTQYF; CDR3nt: TGTGCCAGCAAAGGGGCAGATACGCAGTATTTT
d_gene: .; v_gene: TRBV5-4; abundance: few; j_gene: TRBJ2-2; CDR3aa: CASSSRQGSGELFF; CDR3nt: TGTGCCAGCAGCAGCAGGCAGGGGTCCGGGGAGCTGTTTTTT
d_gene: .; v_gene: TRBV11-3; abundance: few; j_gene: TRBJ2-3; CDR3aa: CASSLGGPGPDTQYF; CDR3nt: TGTGCCAGCAGCTTAGGCGGTCCAGGACCAGATACGCAGTATTTT
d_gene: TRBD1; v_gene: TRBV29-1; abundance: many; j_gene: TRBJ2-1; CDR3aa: CSVELGGRDRAYNEQFF; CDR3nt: TGCAGCGTTGAGTTAGGGGGCAGGGACAGGGCCTACAATGAGCAGTTCTTC
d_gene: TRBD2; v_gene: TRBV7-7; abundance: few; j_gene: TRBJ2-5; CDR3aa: CASSPGGARETQYF; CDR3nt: TGTGCTAGCAGCCCCGGGGGGGCGCGGGAGACCCAGTACTTC
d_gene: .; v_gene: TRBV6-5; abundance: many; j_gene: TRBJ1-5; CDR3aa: CASSYSRIGRGNQPQHF; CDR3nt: TGTGCCAGCAGTTACTCACGGATAGGGCGAGGCAATCAGCCCCAGCATTTT
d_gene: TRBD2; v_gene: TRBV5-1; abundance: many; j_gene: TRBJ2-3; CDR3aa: CASSRLGNSGFSTDTQYF; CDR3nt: TGCGCCAGCAGTCGACTGGGGAATAGCGGGTTTAGCACAGATACGCAGTATTTT
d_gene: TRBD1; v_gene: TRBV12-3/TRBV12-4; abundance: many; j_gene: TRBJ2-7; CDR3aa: CASSRQGGSYEQYF; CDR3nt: TGTGCCAGCAGCCGACAGGGGGGCTCCTACGAGCAGTACTTC
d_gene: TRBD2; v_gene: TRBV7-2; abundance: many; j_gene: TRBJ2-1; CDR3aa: CASSTGTSGGANEQFF; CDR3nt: TGTGCCAGCAGCACCGGGACTAGCGGGGGGGCCAATGAGCAGTTCTTC
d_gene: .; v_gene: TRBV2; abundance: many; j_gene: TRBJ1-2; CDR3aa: CASSREGDFANYGYTF; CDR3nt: TGTGCCAGCAGTCGGGAGGGGGATTTCGCTAACTATGGCTACACCTTC
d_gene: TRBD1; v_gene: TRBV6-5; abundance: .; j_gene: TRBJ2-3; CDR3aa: CASSRTGGPPDTQYF; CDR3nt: TGTGCCAGCAGTAGGACAGGGGGACCTCCAGATACGCAGTATTTT
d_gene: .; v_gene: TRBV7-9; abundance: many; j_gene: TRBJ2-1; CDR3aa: CASANPSYNEQFF; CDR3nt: TGTGCCAGCGCCAACCCCTCCTACAATGAGCAGTTCTTC
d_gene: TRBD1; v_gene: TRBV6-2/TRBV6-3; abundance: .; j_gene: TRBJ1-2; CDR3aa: CASSYGRGRDGYTF; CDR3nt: TGTGCCAGCAGTTATGGTAGGGGGCGAGATGGCTACACCTTC
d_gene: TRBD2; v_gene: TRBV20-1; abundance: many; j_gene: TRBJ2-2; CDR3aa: CSARLAGGANTGELFF; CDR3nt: TGCAGTGCTAGACTAGCGGGGGGTGCGAACACCGGGGAGCTGTTTTTT
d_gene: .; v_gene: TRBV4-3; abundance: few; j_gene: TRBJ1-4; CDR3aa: CASSQDPDTYLATNEKLFF; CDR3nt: TGCGCCAGCAGCCAAGACCCCGACACTTACCTTGCAACTAATGAAAAACTGTTTTTT
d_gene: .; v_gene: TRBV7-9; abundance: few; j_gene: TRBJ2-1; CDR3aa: CASSLEGFRPPGNEQFF; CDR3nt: TGTGCCAGCAGCTTAGAGGGTTTCCGGCCACCTGGGAATGAGCAGTTCTTC
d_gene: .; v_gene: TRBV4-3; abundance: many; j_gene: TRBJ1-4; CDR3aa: CASSQDWVETGRSEKLFF; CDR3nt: TGCGCCAGCAGCCAAGATTGGGTGGAAACAGGGAGGAGTGAAAAACTGTTTTTT
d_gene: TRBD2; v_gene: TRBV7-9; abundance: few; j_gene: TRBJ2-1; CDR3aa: CASSVPSGGRHNEQFF; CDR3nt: TGTGCCAGCAGCGTACCTAGCGGGGGGCGACACAATGAGCAGTTCTTC
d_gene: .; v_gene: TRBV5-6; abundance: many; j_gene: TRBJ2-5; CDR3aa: CARRRMKETQYF; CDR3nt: TGTGCCAGGAGACGGATGAAAGAGACCCAGTACTTC
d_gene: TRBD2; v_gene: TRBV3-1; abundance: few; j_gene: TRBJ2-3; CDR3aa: CASSQFPPTSGGAKDTQYF; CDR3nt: TGTGCCAGCAGCCAATTTCCCCCTACTAGCGGGGGGGCCAAGGATACGCAGTATTTT
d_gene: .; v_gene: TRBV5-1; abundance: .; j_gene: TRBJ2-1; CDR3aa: CASSLRDEQFF; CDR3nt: TGCGCCAGCAGCTTAAGGGATGAGCAGTTCTTC
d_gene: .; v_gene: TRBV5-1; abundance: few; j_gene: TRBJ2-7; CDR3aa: CASSDQGEQYF; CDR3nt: TGCGCCAGCAGCGACCAGGGGGAGCAGTACTTC
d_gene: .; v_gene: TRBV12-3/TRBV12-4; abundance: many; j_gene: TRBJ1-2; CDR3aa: CASSPPWSGYTF; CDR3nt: TGTGCCAGCAGTCCTCCGTGGTCTGGCTACACCTTC
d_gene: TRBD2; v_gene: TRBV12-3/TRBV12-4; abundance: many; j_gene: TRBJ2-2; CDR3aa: CASSYGGGNTGELFF; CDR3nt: TGTGCCAGCAGCTACGGCGGGGGAAACACCGGGGAGCTGTTTTTT
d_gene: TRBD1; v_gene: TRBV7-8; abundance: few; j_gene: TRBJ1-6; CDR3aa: CASSFGQGGNSPLHF; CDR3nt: TGTGCCAGCAGCTTCGGACAGGGCGGTAATTCACCCCTCCACTTT
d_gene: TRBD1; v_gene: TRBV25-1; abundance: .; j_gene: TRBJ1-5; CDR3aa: CASSDPDRGDQPQHF; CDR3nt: TGTGCCAGCAGTGACCCGGACAGGGGGGACCAGCCCCAGCATTTT
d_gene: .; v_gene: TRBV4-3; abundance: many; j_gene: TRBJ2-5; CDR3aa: CASSQGLGYQETQYF; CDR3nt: TGCGCCAGCAGCCAAGGTTTGGGGTACCAAGAGACCCAGTACTTC
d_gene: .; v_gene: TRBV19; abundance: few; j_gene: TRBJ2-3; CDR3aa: CASSIVPIIGDTQYF; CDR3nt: TGTGCCAGTAGTATAGTCCCAATAATTGGGGATACGCAGTATTTT
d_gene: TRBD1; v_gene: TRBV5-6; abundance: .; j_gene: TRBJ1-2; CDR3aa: CASRRTGGYTF; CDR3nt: TGTGCCAGCAGGCGGACAGGGGGCTACACCTTC
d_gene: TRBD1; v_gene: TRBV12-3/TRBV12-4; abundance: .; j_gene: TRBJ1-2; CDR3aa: CASSSNRGRIRGYTF; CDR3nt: TGTGCCAGCAGTTCGAACAGGGGAAGGATAAGGGGCTACACCTTC
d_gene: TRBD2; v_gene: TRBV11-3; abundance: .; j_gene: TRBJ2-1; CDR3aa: CASSLDSGGYNEQFF; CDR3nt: TGTGCCAGCAGCTTAGATTCGGGGGGCTACAATGAGCAGTTCTTC
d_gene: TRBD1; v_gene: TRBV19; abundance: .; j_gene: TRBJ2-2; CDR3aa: CASERQGSNTGELFF; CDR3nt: TGTGCCAGCGAACGACAGGGGTCGAACACCGGGGAGCTGTTTTTT
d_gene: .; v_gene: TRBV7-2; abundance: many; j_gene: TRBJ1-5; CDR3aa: CASSPGTVQPQHF; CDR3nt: TGTGCCAGCAGCCCTGGGACCGTGCAGCCCCAGCATTTT
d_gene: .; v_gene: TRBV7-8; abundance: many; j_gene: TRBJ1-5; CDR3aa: CASSRGSNQPQHF; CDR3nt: TGTGCCAGCAGCCGCGGCAGCAATCAGCCCCAGCATTTT
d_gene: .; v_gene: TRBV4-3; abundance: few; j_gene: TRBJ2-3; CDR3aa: CASRHGGGSTDTQYF; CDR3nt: TGCGCCAGCAGACATGGGGGGGGCAGCACAGATACGCAGTATTTT
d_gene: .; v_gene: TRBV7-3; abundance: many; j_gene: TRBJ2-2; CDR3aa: CASSRGGATNTGELFF; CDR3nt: TGTGCCAGCAGCCGAGGAGGGGCGACGAACACCGGGGAGCTGTTTTTT
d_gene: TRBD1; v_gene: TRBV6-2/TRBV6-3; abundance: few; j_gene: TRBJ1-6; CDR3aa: CASSSTGRYRPLHF; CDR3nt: TGTGCCAGCAGCTCGACAGGGAGATATAGACCCCTCCACTTT
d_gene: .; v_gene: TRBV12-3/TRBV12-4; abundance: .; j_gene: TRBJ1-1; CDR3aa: CASSLSLGGREAFF; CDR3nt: TGTGCCAGCAGTTTATCCCTGGGGGGTAGAGAAGCTTTCTTT
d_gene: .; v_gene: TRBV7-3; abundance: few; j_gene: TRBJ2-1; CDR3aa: CASSSGIQDEQFF; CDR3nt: TGTGCCAGCAGCTCCGGAATACAGGATGAGCAGTTCTTC
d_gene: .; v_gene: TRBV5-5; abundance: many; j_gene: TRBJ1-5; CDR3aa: CASSFTQGDQPQHF; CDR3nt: TGTGCCAGCAGCTTTACGCAGGGAGATCAGCCCCAGCATTTT
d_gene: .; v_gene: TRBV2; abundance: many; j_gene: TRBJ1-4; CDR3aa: CASSLDLVEKLFF; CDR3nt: TGTGCCAGCAGTCTCGACCTGGTAGAAAAACTGTTTTTT
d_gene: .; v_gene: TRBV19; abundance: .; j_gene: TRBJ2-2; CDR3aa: CASSLRAGELFF; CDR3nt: TGTGCCAGTAGTCTCCGCGCCGGGGAGCTGTTTTTT